The next 30 T cell receptor beta chains were all read from a single sample in a study of shared clonotypes between healthy human individuals. TCRdb's table, derived via immunoSEQ multiplex PCR, lists solely in-frame clones and lacks some. The sample lists approximately 2,200,000 clones, approximately 94% occurring once. Terminally differentiated effector memory CD45RA+ cells were excluded by CCR7 positive selection of CD45RO-negative cells. What was sequenced was naive CD8+ T cells from PBMCs. These receptors came from a man aged 18 to 30 in good health. Some clones in this sample may be carry-over from other donors' samples.

This clone has a single count. Different DNA sequences within this sample yield the same CDR3. This chain links TRBV7-8 with TRBJ2-2; the D gene is possibly TRBD2 (5 bases). Germline CDR1 is SGHVS and CDR2 is FQNEAQ. The CDR3 consists of 14 residues. Trimming stripped 1 base from V and 4 bases from J, with 7 bases between. As DNA, the CDR3 is TGTGCCAGCAGCTTAGGAGGGTCCACCGGGGAGCTGTTTTTT. Its translation is CASSLGGSTGELFF.

Note on this clone: In the same sample, other DNA sequences code for this CDR3. The CDR3 DNA is TGTGCCAGCAGCTTAGTTGGGGGAACCTACAATGAGCAGTTCTTC. It specifies CASSLVGGTYNEQFF. The chain has TRBV7-9 and TRBJ2-1, with D perhaps given as TRBD1 or TRBD2 (5 bases each). Between the trimmed V and J ends, which lost 1 base and 2 bases, there was a span of 9 bases. There are 15 residues in the CDR3. The germline gives CDR1 SEHNR, CDR2 FQNEAQ (reference sequence).

V is TRBV7-6 and J is TRBJ1-1; D is possibly TRBD1 (5 bases). The CDR3 has 15 amino acids. Germline V gene data show CDR1 as SGHVS and CDR2 as FNYEAQ. Trimming stripped 5 bases from V and 5 bases from J, with 18 bases between. The CDR3 nucleotides read TGTGCCAGCAGCATCTCCGGGACGAGGGAAACTGAAGCTTTCTTT. Translation gives CASSISGTRETEAFF.

This clone was observed once. The V gene is TRBV23-1, the J gene TRBJ2-7; unclear D gene. TRBV23-1 is reported as an ORF; its role is uncertain. The CDR3 loop spans 11 amino acids. CDR3 region: CDLAQAYEQYF. Here the CDR3 DNA reads TGCGACTTGGCCCAAGCCTACGAGCAGTACTTC.

J is TRBJ2-5 and V is TRBV4-2; 9 nucleotides match TRBD2. The CDR3 covers 18 residues. The ends lost 0 bases at V and 4 bases at J; junction bases unmatched: 12. CDR1 and CDR2 (germline): LGHNA, YNFKEQ. This CDR3 reads CASSQDSGGRAGRETQYF. The CDR3 DNA is TGTGCCAGCAGCCAAGATAGCGGCGGGAGGGCCGGAAGAGAGACCCAGTACTTC.

The genes are TRBV27 and TRBJ2-7; D uncertain. The CDR3 covers 13 residues. V shed 8 bases and J shed 3 bases, with 14 bases lying between them. Per germline, CDR1 MNHEY and CDR2 SMNVEV (reference sequence). Here the CDR3 reads CASGHGLRYEQYF. In DNA form, the CDR3 reads TGTGCCAGCGGCCACGGCTTGCGCTACGAGCAGTACTTC.

The chain uses TRBV7-9 and TRBJ1-1; perhaps TRBD1 as D (5 bases). This CDR3 is built from 16 residues. V was cut by 5 bases and J by 2 bases, with 18 bases left in between. CDR1 and CDR2 from the germline V gene are SEHNR and FQNEAQ (reference sequence). The CDR3, as DNA: TGTGCCAGCAGCCCCGGGAAGCTGGGGCTTAACACTGAAGCTTTCTTT. Translation: CASSPGKLGLNTEAFF.

The chain links TRBV19 to TRBJ1-1; D gene uncertain. CDR3 length equals 14 residues. From germline, CDR1 is LNHDA and CDR2 SQIVND (reference sequence). The ends were cut back, 1 base at V and 4 bases at J, with 10 bases in the middle. The CDR3 DNA sequence: TGTGCCAGTAGTATAGTAACGGCCGCCACTGAAGCTTTCTTT. Translating it yields CASSIVTAATEAFF.

The chain joins TRBV7-6 to TRBJ1-1, with TRBD1 as a possible D gene (5 bases). There are 18 residues in the CDR3. Trimming cost V 5 bases and J 0 bases, with 22 bases left between them. CDR1 SGHVS and CDR2 FNYEAQ come from the germline V gene. CDR3 nucleotide sequence: TGTGCCAGCAGCCGCATTCGGTCGTCAGGGCCCATGAACACTGAAGCTTTCTTT. Translation gives CASSRIRSSGPMNTEAFF.

This clone was detected only a few times. The V and J genes are TRBV2 and TRBJ1-2; 7 bases agree with TRBD1. V lost 6 bases to trimming and J lost 7 bases; unmatched junction nucleotides: 8. CDR1 and CDR2 (germline): SNHLY, FYNNEI. This CDR3 spans 13 amino acids. CDR3: CASSYDRESGYTF. CDR3 bases: TGTGCCAGCAGCTACGACAGGGAAAGTGGCTACACCTTC.

V and J are TRBV12-5 and TRBJ2-1; D remains unclear. The CDR3 consists of 11 residues. Germline V gives CDR1 LGHNT, CDR2 FRNRAP. V shed 1 base and J shed 8 bases, with 3 bases lying between them. CDR3 amino acids: CASGLGHEQFF. Written as DNA, the CDR3 is TGTGCTAGTGGTTTGGGCCATGAGCAGTTCTTC.

J is TRBJ2-5 and V is TRBV5-4; 8 bases line up with TRBD2. CDR3 size: 14 residues. Germline CDR1 is SGHNT and CDR2 is YYREEE (reference sequence). V was clipped by 1 base and J by 3 bases; unmatched bases: 2. The CDR3 sequence: CASSLTGGKETQYF. DNA for the CDR3: TGTGCCAGCAGCTTGACGGGGGGGAAAGAGACCCAGTACTTC.

This chain links TRBV19 with TRBJ2-3; 7 bases are shared with TRBD1. V dropped 5 bases and J dropped 6; count of bases not matched to a gene: 11. The CDR3 is 15 residues long. Germline CDR1 LNHDA, CDR2 SQIVND (reference sequence). DNA for the CDR3: TGTGCCAGTAGTTTAGGGGGCGTGAGTGCTGATACGCAGTATTTT. Translation gives CASSLGGVSADTQYF.

The V and J genes are TRBV18 and TRBJ1-4, with no clear D. V was clipped by 3 bases and J by 3 bases, with 11 bases between them. This CDR3 region has 15 residues. Looked up from germline, CDR1 is KGHSH and CDR2 is LQKENI. CDR3 residues: CASSPARLSNEKLFF. DNA of the CDR3: TGTGCCAGCTCACCCGCGAGGCTTTCTAATGAAAAACTGTTTTTT.

The chain is built from TRBV29-1 and TRBJ1-2; 10 nucleotides agree with TRBD1. V shed 6 bases, J shed 10 bases, and the junction held 8 bases outside the gene matches. Germline values: CDR1 SQVTM, CDR2 ANQGSEA. The CDR3 is made up of 12 amino acids. The CDR3 sequence: CSVNGGTGVYTF. CDR3 DNA sequence: TGCAGCGTCAACGGCGGGACAGGGGTCTACACCTTC.

The chain has TRBV28 and TRBJ1-5; D uncertain. The CDR3 is 15 amino acids. V lost 2 bases and J 0 bases, leaving 8 bases between the germline ends. Germline lookup yields CDR1 MDHEN and CDR2 SYDVKM. CDR3 in DNA: TGTGCCAGCAGTTTAAGGTCAGGTAGCAATCAGCCCCAGCATTTT. Protein product: CASSLRSGSNQPQHF.

This clone was observed once. The chain carries TRBV9 and TRBJ2-3; D tentatively fits TRBD1 or TRBD2 (5 bases each). The CDR3 extends over 12 amino acids. CDR1 and CDR2 from the germline V gene are SGDLS and YYNGEE. Deletions cut 2 bases from V and 6 bases from J, with 7 bases between. CDR3 in amino acids: CASSVWGDTQYF. The CDR3, as DNA: TGTGCCAGCAGCGTCTGGGGGGATACGCAGTATTTT.

The chain uses TRBV4-3 and TRBJ1-5; no firm D call. V lost 0 bases, J lost 0 bases, and 9 bases lay in between. Germline loops: CDR1 LGHNA, CDR2 YSLEER. The CDR3 spans 16 residues. CDR3 coding DNA: TGCGCCAGCAGCCAAGATCTAGGTTATAGCAATCAGCCCCAGCATTTT. It codes for CASSQDLGYSNQPQHF.

The chain combines TRBV28 with TRBJ2-1; TRBD2 agrees at 14 bases. The V gene end was trimmed by 6 bases and the J gene end by 8 bases; junction bases not matched to a gene: 9. This CDR3 has 16 amino acids. CDR1 is MDHEN, CDR2 SYDVKM, per germline. The CDR3 DNA follows: TGTGCCAGCAGCCCTGGGACTAGCGGGAGTATTTATGAGCAGTTCTTC. Its translation: CASSPGTSGSIYEQFF.

The chain joins TRBV14 to TRBJ2-7, with unresolved D. The germline V gene has CDR1 SGHDN and CDR2 FVKESK. V was cut by 4 bases and J by 0 bases, with 7 bases left in between. There are 13 residues in the CDR3. The CDR3, as DNA: TGTGCCAGCAGCCCCCACCCCTCCTACGAGCAGTACTTC. It codes for CASSPHPSYEQYF.

The chain employs TRBV2 and TRBJ2-7, with unresolved D. The germline V gene encodes CDR1 SNHLY and CDR2 FYNNEI. Between the trimmed V and J ends, which lost 3 bases and 7 bases, there was a span of 22 bases. The CDR3 contains 16 residues. The chain's CDR3 is CASSDILETARREQYF. As DNA, the CDR3 is TGTGCCAGCAGTGACATACTCGAGACTGCCCGCCGGGAGCAGTACTTC.

The rearrangement joins TRBV2 to TRBJ2-7; 7 nucleotides line up with TRBD2. Per germline, CDR1 SNHLY and CDR2 FYNNEI. This CDR3 region has 15 residues. V gave up 8 bases and J gave up 7 bases; unmatched junction bases: 17. Here the CDR3 reads CASGGGGLVGSEQYF. CDR3 coding DNA: TGTGCCAGCGGCGGGGGAGGTCTAGTGGGGTCGGAGCAGTACTTC.

This chain uses TRBV27 with TRBJ2-7; TRBD2 matches at 8 bases. Germline lookup yields CDR1 MNHEY and CDR2 SMNVEV (reference sequence). The CDR3 is 15 amino acids. Trimming cost V 3 bases and J 2 bases; bases outside gene matches: 6. The CDR3 here is CASSFHLAGAYEQYF. CDR3 DNA sequence: TGTGCCAGCAGTTTTCACCTAGCGGGCGCCTACGAGCAGTACTTC.

The chain couples TRBV9 to TRBJ2-3; D is uncertain. CDR3 length equals 17 residues. Trimming shortened V by 4 bases and J by 0 bases, and 18 bases separated the two germline ends. Per germline, CDR1 SGDLS and CDR2 YYNGEE. CDR3 in DNA: TGTGCCAGCAGCCCGTTATTACGGGCTTCTAGCACAGATACGCAGTATTTT. This translates into CASSPLLRASSTDTQYF.

This clone was counted once. J is TRBJ2-7 and V is TRBV4-1; tentatively, D is TRBD2 (6 bases). CDR1 and CDR2 from the germline V gene are MGHRA and YSYEKL. The V gene lost 1 base and the J gene lost 5 bases, with 12 bases spanning the gap. This CDR3 has 14 amino acids. DNA for the CDR3: TGCGCCAGCAGCCAAGTGGCCGGAGGGCACGAGCAGTACTTC. This gives the protein CASSQVAGGHEQYF.

This chain connects TRBV7-9 to TRBJ2-2, with 7 bases aligning to TRBD1. This CDR3 has 14 amino acids. The J segment lost 6 bases and the V segment lost 5 bases, leaving 6 bases of the junction unmatched. Germline V gives CDR1 SEHNR, CDR2 FQNEAQ (reference sequence). The CDR3 DNA is TGTGCCAGCAGCCCCGCCACAGGGGCCGGGGAGCTGTTTTTT. It is translated as CASSPATGAGELFF. The whole variable domain, remainder taken from reference TRBV7-9 and TRBJ2-2, is DTGVSQNPRHKITKRGQNVTFRCDPISEHNRLYWYRQTLGQGPEFLTYFQNEAQLEKSRLLSDRFSAERPKGSFSTLEIQRTEQGDSAMYLCASSPATGAGELFFGEGSRLTVL.

The rearrangement joins TRBV10-1 to TRBJ2-3; 8 positions match TRBD2. The V gene end was trimmed by 0 bases and the J gene end by 5 bases; junction bases not matched to a gene: 10. The CDR3 length is 17 residues. The germline V gene has CDR1 WNHNN and CDR2 SYGVQD (reference sequence). CDR3 sequence: CASSESGPSGFQDTQYF. CDR3 DNA: TGCGCCAGCAGTGAGTCCGGCCCTAGCGGGTTCCAAGATACGCAGTATTTT.

This chain connects TRBV10-3 to TRBJ2-1; TRBD2 matches 11 bases. V lost 10 bases, J lost 3 bases, and 5 bases stayed unmatched. There are 14 residues in the CDR3. CDR1 ENHRY and CDR2 SYGVKD come from the germline V gene. This chain's CDR3 is CATFGTSGYNEQFF. As DNA, the CDR3 is TGTGCCACTTTCGGGACTAGCGGCTACAATGAGCAGTTCTTC.

This chain connects TRBV19 to TRBJ1-1; TRBD1 is a possible D gene (5 bases). This CDR3 is built from 12 residues. V was clipped by 6 bases and J by 7 bases, with 12 bases between them. Germline-derived CDR1 and CDR2 are LNHDA and SQIVND (reference sequence). CDR3 nucleotide sequence: TGTGCCAGTAGCCAGGGTATAGGTGAAGCTTTCTTT. The encoded protein is CASSQGIGEAFF.

The gene calls are TRBV15 and TRBJ2-1, with D possibly matching TRBD2 (6 bases). The CDR3 covers 16 residues. The germline gives CDR1 LNHNV, CDR2 YYDKDF (reference sequence). Trimming removed 0 bases from V and 4 bases from J, with 13 bases in between. CDR3 nucleotides: TGTGCCACCAGCAGAGATTGGGGGGAGTGGTACAATGAGCAGTTCTTC. This gives the protein CATSRDWGEWYNEQFF.